This T cell receptor (beta chain) originates from a study of T cell responses to AZD1222 COVID-19 vaccine. This table comes from immunoSEQ multiplex PCR, and its TCRdb copy is limited to in-frame clones, with some not included. This repertoire shows more than 110,000 clones, around 93% found once; its top ten account for around 2.8%. In this sample, this clone turned up once. Its antigen remains unknown. General observations from the study: Spike-wide coverage was observed for vaccine-associated CD4 TCRs, with dominant responses at 160-218 and 743-854. Elevations in Spike-specific TCR breadth and depth followed administration of two AZD1222 doses.

Germline V gene sequence: CDR1 MNHNY, CDR2 SVGAGI (reference sequence). V was clipped by 0 bases and J by 0 bases, with 9 bases between them. The CDR3 runs 15 residues. The chain couples TRBV6-6 to TRBJ2-7, with D unresolved. This TCR was sampled from an adult in good health. This material consisted of peripheral blood, taken on day 0 of AZD1222 vaccination. The CDR3 DNA sequence: TGTGCCAGCAGTTACTCCCCCTTAAACTCCTACGAGCAGTACTTC. Translating it yields CASSYSPLNSYEQYF.